This T cell receptor beta chain comes out of a study of identical twins. General observations from the study: For monozygotic twins, models underestimated out-of-frame TCR alpha sharing.

Only a few counts were recorded for this clonotype. Its antigen is still unknown. Each CDR3 protein is one row after TCRdb ran MiXCR on the 5' RACE reads. The sample holds about 260,000 distinct CDR3 sequences, approximately 7% seen once. The CDR3 consists of 19 residues. The V gene end was trimmed by 3 bases and the J gene end by 6 bases; junction bases not matched to a gene: 16. The germline gives CDR1 MNHEY, CDR2 SMNVEV (reference sequence). These same records also appear under a second study, on yellow fever vaccine responses in identical twins.

This sequence joins TRBV27 and TRBJ2-7; 14 positions match TRBD2. The sample taken for sequencing was memory (CD45RO+) T cells sorted from blood. This clonotype was obtained from a woman between 18 and 30 years old in good health. DNA for the CDR3: TGTGCCAGCAGTTTCCTGGGACTAGCGGGAGCGGGATCCGGATCCGAGCAGTACTTC. Residues: CASSFLGLAGAGSGSEQYF.